This entry concerns a single TCR beta chain. Trimming pared 3 bases from V and 4 bases from J, leaving 13 bases between. CDR3 size: 15 residues. Germline V gene lookup returns CDR1 SGHAT and CDR2 FQNNGV. The data originate from a study of blood T cell repertoires in COVID-19. Sequenced by immunoSEQ multiplex PCR; TCRdb stores in-frame clones only, minus some. In the table there are 90,000 to 130,000 clones, about 88% of which are singletons. This chain connects TRBV11-2 to TRBJ2-1; possible D gene TRBD2, 5 bases. This sequence originates from a woman in her fifties or sixties with acute or convalescent COVID-19. Input material: peripheral blood. CDR3 region: CASSLDSAFYNEQFF. In DNA form, the CDR3 reads TGTGCCAGCAGCTTGGACTCAGCCTTTTACAATGAGCAGTTCTTC.